This T cell receptor (beta chain) is from a study of cytomegalovirus exposure and HLA in healthy donors. Looking at the study overall: Earlier work reported 117 million unique TCR beta sequences from approximately 180 million T cells.

Trimming stripped 1 base from V and 0 bases from J, with 14 bases between. Germline loops: CDR1 SGHTS, CDR2 YDEGEE. This CDR3 contains 17 residues. Study-wide results and limits: In vitro data verified three CMV-associated chains as specific for CMV antigens. According to an earlier analysis, most TCR beta V segments yielded productive rearrangements about 90% or about 30% of the time.

This PCR relied on a set of 60 Vbeta primers and 13 Jbeta primers. The assay was immunoSEQ multiplex PCR, and TCRdb's table has in-frame clones only and misses some. The sample carries around 100,000 clones, 79% recorded once. Notes on this clone: Its target is unknown.

Nominally healthy donors provided the samples, though records likely missed some immune exposures. The V call is TRBV5-8, the J call TRBJ2-1, with D perhaps TRBD2 (6 bases). Sequencing was performed on PBMCs. This TCR was recovered from a man aged 45-65 years in good health and CMV-seropositive. CDR3 region: CASSLTSSSSSYNEQFF. The CDR3 coding sequence is TGTGCCAGCAGCTTGACTAGCTCATCAAGCTCCTACAATGAGCAGTTCTTC.